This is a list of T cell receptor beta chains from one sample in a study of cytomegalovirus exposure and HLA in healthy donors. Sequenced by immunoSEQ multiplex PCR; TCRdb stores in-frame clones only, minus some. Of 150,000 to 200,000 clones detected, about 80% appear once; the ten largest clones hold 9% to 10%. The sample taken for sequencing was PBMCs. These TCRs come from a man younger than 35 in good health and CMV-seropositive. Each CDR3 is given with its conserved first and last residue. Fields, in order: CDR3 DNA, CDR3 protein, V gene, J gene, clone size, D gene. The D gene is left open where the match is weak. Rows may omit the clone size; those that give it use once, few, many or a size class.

CDR3 DNA: TGTGCCAGCAGTTACCAGTACCAAGAGACCCAGTACTTC; CDR3 protein: CASSYQYQETQYF; V gene: TRBV6-6; J gene: TRBJ2-5; clone size: -; D gene: -
CDR3 DNA: TGTGCCAGCAGTTACGGGACAGGGGGAGACGAGCAGTACTTC; CDR3 protein: CASSYGTGGDEQYF; V gene: TRBV6-5; J gene: TRBJ2-7; clone size: -; D gene: TRBD1
CDR3 DNA: TGCGCCAGCAGCTTGCCTGGCTCTGAAGCTTTCTTT; CDR3 protein: CASSLPGSEAFF; V gene: TRBV5-1; J gene: TRBJ1-1; clone size: -; D gene: -
CDR3 DNA: TGTGCCAGCAGCAGTTACCGGGACAGGGGAACCGGGGAGCTGTTTTTT; CDR3 protein: CASSSYRDRGTGELFF; V gene: TRBV7-9; J gene: TRBJ2-2; clone size: -; D gene: TRBD1
CDR3 DNA: TGTGCCAGCAGCCAAAACAGGGCCACTGAAGCTTTCTTT; CDR3 protein: CASSQNRATEAFF; V gene: TRBV6-1; J gene: TRBJ1-1; clone size: -; D gene: -
CDR3 DNA: TGTGCCAGCAGTGCGTCAGGAAATCTCGAGCAGTACTTC; CDR3 protein: CASSASGNLEQYF; V gene: TRBV2; J gene: TRBJ2-7; clone size: -; D gene: -
CDR3 DNA: TGTGCCAGCAGCTTTCAGGACAGTGCCGCCGTGGGGTACAATGAGCAGTTCTTC; CDR3 protein: CASSFQDSAAVGYNEQFF; V gene: TRBV5-8; J gene: TRBJ2-1; clone size: -; D gene: -
CDR3 DNA: TGTGCCAGCAGCTTATTCGGGGGGCGCTATGGCTACACCTTC; CDR3 protein: CASSLFGGRYGYTF; V gene: TRBV7-6; J gene: TRBJ1-2; clone size: -; D gene: -
CDR3 DNA: TGCGCCAGCAGCTCATTTGACAGGGGCCCAGATACGCAGTATTTT; CDR3 protein: CASSSFDRGPDTQYF; V gene: TRBV5-1; J gene: TRBJ2-3; clone size: few; D gene: TRBD1
CDR3 DNA: TGTGCCAGCAGTCCCAGCGGGAGCGGGAACGAGCAGTACTTC; CDR3 protein: CASSPSGSGNEQYF; V gene: TRBV6-1; J gene: TRBJ2-7; clone size: -; D gene: TRBD2
CDR3 DNA: TGTGCCAGCAGCCTCCAGACAGGGGGAAACTACGAGCAGTACTTC; CDR3 protein: CASSLQTGGNYEQYF; V gene: TRBV11-3; J gene: TRBJ2-7; clone size: -; D gene: TRBD1
CDR3 DNA: TGTGCCAGCAGTGCCCTTCGTATACAGGGGGAAGCTTTCTTT; CDR3 protein: CASSALRIQGEAFF; V gene: TRBV6-1; J gene: TRBJ1-1; clone size: -; D gene: TRBD1
CDR3 DNA: TGTGCCAGTACCCTATCGGGTACCACTGAAGCTTTCTTT; CDR3 protein: CASTLSGTTEAFF; V gene: TRBV19; J gene: TRBJ1-1; clone size: once; D gene: -
CDR3 DNA: TGTGCCAGCAGCAACCCCAGAAGCGGGAGTATTCATGAGCAGTTCTTC; CDR3 protein: CASSNPRSGSIHEQFF; V gene: TRBV28; J gene: TRBJ2-1; clone size: -; D gene: TRBD2
CDR3 DNA: TGCGCCAGCAGCCAAGAAGGCCCACTCGGACAAGTCTTC; CDR3 protein: CASSQEGPLGQVF; V gene: TRBV4-3; J gene: TRBJ1-2; clone size: -; D gene: -
CDR3 DNA: TGTGCCAGCAGTGAAGGGACAGGTGTCTACGAGCAGTACTTC; CDR3 protein: CASSEGTGVYEQYF; V gene: TRBV6-1; J gene: TRBJ2-7; clone size: -; D gene: TRBD1
CDR3 DNA: TGTGCCAGCAGCCCCCCGACAGGGGCAGGTCCAGATACGCAGTATTTT; CDR3 protein: CASSPPTGAGPDTQYF; V gene: TRBV11-1; J gene: TRBJ2-3; clone size: -; D gene: TRBD1
CDR3 DNA: TGTGCCAGCGCACAGGGAGTAGTAACTGAAGCTTTCTTT; CDR3 protein: CASAQGVVTEAFF; V gene: TRBV18; J gene: TRBJ1-1; clone size: -; D gene: -
CDR3 DNA: TGTGCCAGCAGCCAAGAAGGAGTAGCGGGGGTCTACGAGCAGTACTTC; CDR3 protein: CASSQEGVAGVYEQYF; V gene: TRBV4-2; J gene: TRBJ2-7; clone size: -; D gene: TRBD2
CDR3 DNA: TGTGCCAGCGCTTTCCCCGGGTTTGGAAACACCATATATTTT; CDR3 protein: CASAFPGFGNTIYF; V gene: TRBV28; J gene: TRBJ1-3; clone size: -; D gene: -
CDR3 DNA: TGCGCCAGCAGCTCGGACAGCTACCCTAACTATGGCTACACCTTC; CDR3 protein: CASSSDSYPNYGYTF; V gene: TRBV5-1; J gene: TRBJ1-2; clone size: once; D gene: -
CDR3 DNA: TGTGCCAGTACCCTTGGACAGACGGAAGCTTTCTTT; CDR3 protein: CASTLGQTEAFF; V gene: TRBV19; J gene: TRBJ1-1; clone size: -; D gene: -
CDR3 DNA: TGTGCCAGCAGCTTAGTAGAGAAGACCCAGTACTTC; CDR3 protein: CASSLVEKTQYF; V gene: TRBV7-2; J gene: TRBJ2-5; clone size: -; D gene: -
CDR3 DNA: TGCAGTGCCCCCGACAGGCATGGCTACACCTTC; CDR3 protein: CSAPDRHGYTF; V gene: TRBV20-1; J gene: TRBJ1-2; clone size: few; D gene: -
CDR3 DNA: TGTGCCAGCAGTGATGACAGGGGAATTCAGCCCCAGCATTTT; CDR3 protein: CASSDDRGIQPQHF; V gene: TRBV2; J gene: TRBJ1-5; clone size: -; D gene: TRBD1
CDR3 DNA: TGTGCCAGCAGCCCTCGGGACAGTTACGAGCAGTACTTC; CDR3 protein: CASSPRDSYEQYF; V gene: TRBV9; J gene: TRBJ2-7; clone size: -; D gene: TRBD1
CDR3 DNA: TGTGCCAGTAGAATCCGGGACAGGGACACTGAAGCTTTCTTT; CDR3 protein: CASRIRDRDTEAFF; V gene: TRBV19; J gene: TRBJ1-1; clone size: -; D gene: TRBD1
CDR3 DNA: TGTGCCAGCAGCGCAGAGGAGGGCGAGCAGTACTTC; CDR3 protein: CASSAEEGEQYF; V gene: TRBV7-9; J gene: TRBJ2-7; clone size: once; D gene: -
CDR3 DNA: TGTGCCAGCAGCTTGGGAACCGCAACTAATGAAAAACTGTCTTTT; CDR3 protein: CASSLGTATNEKLSF; V gene: TRBV5-6; J gene: TRBJ1-4; clone size: -; D gene: -
CDR3 DNA: TGTGCCAGTTTCGGACTGGGACAAACGAACACTGAAGCTTTCTTT; CDR3 protein: CASFGLGQTNTEAFF; V gene: TRBV19; J gene: TRBJ1-1; clone size: -; D gene: -
CDR3 DNA: TGTGCCAGCAGCCATGATACAGGGATATCCTACAATGAGCAGTTCTTC; CDR3 protein: CASSHDTGISYNEQFF; V gene: TRBV27; J gene: TRBJ2-1; clone size: -; D gene: -
CDR3 DNA: TGTGCCAGCATCGGCAATGAGCAGTTCTTC; CDR3 protein: CASIGNEQFF; V gene: TRBV25-1; J gene: TRBJ2-1; clone size: once; D gene: -
CDR3 DNA: TGTGCCAGCAGGTCAGGGGAGCTTGAGCAGTTCTTC; CDR3 protein: CASRSGELEQFF; V gene: TRBV28; J gene: TRBJ2-1; clone size: -; D gene: -
CDR3 DNA: TGTGCCAGCAGCCCCCCGCGGGTGTGGGAGGGCCTCTCCTACGAGCAGTACTTC; CDR3 protein: CASSPPRVWEGLSYEQYF; V gene: TRBV7-9; J gene: TRBJ2-7; clone size: -; D gene: TRBD2
CDR3 DNA: TGCAGCACAACCGGGACAGGGTATTTGGACACTGAAGCTTTCTTT; CDR3 protein: CSTTGTGYLDTEAFF; V gene: TRBV29-1; J gene: TRBJ1-1; clone size: -; D gene: TRBD1
CDR3 DNA: TGTGCCAGCACAAGGACAGGGGACGGCTACACCTTC; CDR3 protein: CASTRTGDGYTF; V gene: TRBV6-6; J gene: TRBJ1-2; clone size: -; D gene: TRBD1
CDR3 DNA: TGTGCCAGCAGAATGACCGGGACAGGGAGCTACGAGCAGTACTTC; CDR3 protein: CASRMTGTGSYEQYF; V gene: TRBV5-8; J gene: TRBJ2-7; clone size: -; D gene: TRBD1
CDR3 DNA: TGTGCCATCAGCCCAACGGTTTATCGGGATCGGTCTACCGGTTCACCCCTCCACTTT; CDR3 protein: CAISPTVYRDRSTGSPLHF; V gene: TRBV10-3; J gene: TRBJ1-6; clone size: -; D gene: -
CDR3 DNA: TGTGCCACCGTTTTCGCGAACACCGGGGAGCTGTTTTTT; CDR3 protein: CATVFANTGELFF; V gene: TRBV4-2; J gene: TRBJ2-2; clone size: -; D gene: -
CDR3 DNA: TGTGCCAGCAGCCTTGGTGCCGGGACAGGGAATAGTAGATACAATGAGCAGTTCTTC; CDR3 protein: CASSLGAGTGNSRYNEQFF; V gene: TRBV11-2; J gene: TRBJ2-1; clone size: -; D gene: TRBD1
CDR3 DNA: TGTGCCAGCAGCTTAGAGCGCTCGGGGTACTCTGGAAACACCATATATTTT; CDR3 protein: CASSLERSGYSGNTIYF; V gene: TRBV7-9; J gene: TRBJ1-3; clone size: -; D gene: -
CDR3 DNA: TGTGCCAGCAGCCCCACAGGGTTAGCGGGAGGGTTCTCCTACGAGCAGTACTTC; CDR3 protein: CASSPTGLAGGFSYEQYF; V gene: TRBV7-9; J gene: TRBJ2-7; clone size: -; D gene: TRBD2
CDR3 DNA: TGTGCCAGCAGCCACCGGGAGAATCAAGAGACCCAGTACTTC; CDR3 protein: CASSHRENQETQYF; V gene: TRBV7-9; J gene: TRBJ2-5; clone size: -; D gene: -
CDR3 DNA: TGTGCCAGCAGCTTAACGCGTAACACCGGGGAGCTGTTTTTT; CDR3 protein: CASSLTRNTGELFF; V gene: TRBV7-3; J gene: TRBJ2-2; clone size: -; D gene: -
CDR3 DNA: TGTGCCTGGATGGTTCCCGGGACTTCCACAGATACGCAGTATTTT; CDR3 protein: CAWMVPGTSTDTQYF; V gene: TRBV30; J gene: TRBJ2-3; clone size: once; D gene: -
CDR3 DNA: TGTGCCAGCAGCCTAGGACAGCCTTACGAGCAGTACTTC; CDR3 protein: CASSLGQPYEQYF; V gene: TRBV6-1; J gene: TRBJ2-7; clone size: -; D gene: -
CDR3 DNA: TGCGCCAGCAGCCAAGCTAGGATGAACACTGAAGCTTTCTTT; CDR3 protein: CASSQARMNTEAFF; V gene: TRBV4-1; J gene: TRBJ1-1; clone size: -; D gene: -